The entry below gives a single T cell receptor (beta chain) sequence along with its context. This sample was included in a study of cytotoxic CD8 clonotypes in ibrutinib-treated CLL. This table comes from immunoSEQ multiplex PCR, and its TCRdb copy is limited to in-frame clones, with some not included. The sample shows a few hundred thousand clones, under 70% of them seen only once. The junction had 10 bases not matched to a gene; V was cut back by 3 bases and J by 7 bases. Germline V gene lookup returns CDR1 SGHRS and CDR2 YFSETQ. This CDR3 has 14 amino acids. The receptor's source is a human donor with chronic lymphocytic leukemia. The V call is TRBV5-1, the J call TRBJ2-7; 7 bases map to TRBD1. This material consisted of PBMCs, taken after 36 months of ibrutinib treatment. The DNA of the CDR3 is TGCGCCAGCAGCTCCCGGGACAGCCTTGGGGAGCAGTACTTC. Translation: CASSSRDSLGEQYF.